These 32 T cell receptor beta chains originate from one sample sequenced in a study of cytomegalovirus exposure and HLA in healthy donors. The PCR made use of 60 Vbeta and 13 Jbeta primers. Sequencing used immunoSEQ multiplex PCR; TCRdb keeps in-frame clones, though not all of them. The data hold some 140,000 clones, with approximately 85% observed a single time. The material sequenced was PBMCs. The source of these receptors is a woman aged 45-65 years in good health and CMV-seropositive.

Comment on this clone: Other DNA sequences in the same sample also yield this CDR3. The chain is built from TRBV19 and TRBJ2-1, with D tentatively TRBD2 (6 bases). CDR1 LNHDA and CDR2 SQIVND come from the germline V gene (reference sequence). The ends were cut back, 0 bases at V and 0 bases at J, with 9 bases in the middle. This CDR3 has 16 amino acids. CDR3 protein: CASSIDGGSSYNEQFF. Here the CDR3 DNA reads TGTGCCAGTAGTATAGATGGAGGGAGCTCCTACAATGAGCAGTTCTTC.

The chain joins TRBV28 to TRBJ2-2; 7 positions agree with TRBD1. The CDR3 has 14 residues. V shed 6 bases and J 4 bases; nucleotides not matched to a gene: 5. The germline V gene has CDR1 MDHEN and CDR2 SYDVKM. The CDR3 coding sequence is TGTGCCAGCAGGACAGGGTTGGTCACCGGGGAGCTGTTTTTT. This gives the protein CASRTGLVTGELFF.

The gene calls are TRBV9 and TRBJ2-7, with 7 nucleotides matching TRBD1. V lost 0 bases, J lost 3 bases, and 6 bases stayed unmatched. This CDR3 is built from 15 residues. CDR1 and CDR2 from the germline V gene are SGDLS and YYNGEE. Here the CDR3 DNA reads TGTGCCAGCAGCGTAGGGGGGACAGCAGACTACGAGCAGTACTTC. Encoded protein: CASSVGGTADYEQYF.

The chain links TRBV7-3 to TRBJ1-1, with D perhaps matching TRBD1 (5 bases). Trimming removed 0 bases at V and 11 bases at J, with 19 bases between. CDR1 and CDR2 (germline): SGHTA, FQGTGA. The CDR3 is 15 residues long. The CDR3, as DNA: TGTGCCAGCAGCTTAACGCCCGGGGGATGGGATATGGCTTTCTTT. It translates to CASSLTPGGWDMAFF.

The V and J genes are TRBV28 and TRBJ1-3; TRBD1 agrees at 7 bases. Unmatched junction bases numbered 10, after V lost 2 bases and J lost 3 bases. Germline V gene data show CDR1 as MDHEN and CDR2 as SYDVKM. The CDR3 has 17 residues. The CDR3 is CASSLGQGVSYGNTIYF. The CDR3 DNA reads TGTGCCAGCAGTTTAGGTCAGGGGGTTAGTTATGGAAACACCATATATTTT.

The genes are TRBV7-3 and TRBJ2-3, with TRBD1 identical over 7 bases. CDR3 length: 15 amino acids. CDR1 is SGHTA and CDR2 is FQGTGA in the germline V gene. With 0 bases clipped from V and 2 bases from J, the junction kept 2 bases outside the gene matches. The CDR3 loop is CASSLTGGPTDTQYF. CDR3 nucleotide sequence: TGTGCCAGCAGCTTAACAGGGGGCCCCACAGATACGCAGTATTTT. Complete variable domain (other parts from reference TRBV7-3 and TRBJ2-3): GAGVSQTPSNKVTEKGKYVELRCDPISGHTALYWYRQSLGQGPEFLIYFQGTGAADDSGLPNDRFFAVRPEGSVSTLKIQRTERGDSAVYLCASSLTGGPTDTQYFGPGTRLTVL.

The CDR3 sequence is CASSRGTEAFF. In nucleotides, the CDR3 is TGTGCCAGTTCCAGGGGCACTGAAGCTTTCTTT. This chain uses TRBV6-6 with TRBJ1-1, with a possible D match to TRBD1 (6 bases). The CDR3 extends over 11 amino acids. Germline V gene lookup returns CDR1 MNHNY and CDR2 SVGAGI (reference sequence). V was trimmed by 9 bases and J by 4 bases, leaving 9 bases between them.

The CDR3 nucleotides read TGTGCCAGCTCAGTAGGGGGACAGAACACTGAAGCTTTCTTT. It specifies CASSVGGQNTEAFF. The gene calls are TRBV18 and TRBJ1-1; D possibly corresponds to TRBD1 (6 bases). Trimming pared 5 bases from V and 1 base from J, leaving 11 bases between. Per germline, CDR1 KGHSH and CDR2 LQKENI. CDR3 length: 14 residues. Together with reference TRBV18 and TRBJ1-1, the CDR3 gives the full variable domain: NAGVMQNPRHLVRRRGQEARLRCSPMKGHSHVYWYRQLPEEGLKFMVYLQKENIIDESGMPKERFSAEFPKEGPSILRIQQVVRGDSAAYFCASSVGGQNTEAFFGQGTRLTVV.

This chain links TRBV29-1 with TRBJ2-1; tentative D call: TRBD2 (5 bases). V was shortened by 3 bases and J by 3 bases, with 15 bases between the two germline ends. Germline V lookup: CDR1 SQVTM, CDR2 ANQGSEA. The CDR3 sequence is 15 residues long. Written as DNA, the CDR3 is TGCAGCGTTGATTTGGCTAGCCGAAACTACAATGAGCAGTTCTTC. Amino acids: CSVDLASRNYNEQFF.

This clone was detected only a few times. The chain uses TRBV5-6 and TRBJ2-2; D ambiguous. This CDR3 has 12 residues. Trimming removed 1 base at V and 5 bases at J, with 3 bases between. The germline V gene encodes CDR1 SGHDT and CDR2 YYEEEE. CDR3 amino acids: CASSLITGELFF. CDR3 coding DNA: TGTGCCAGCAGCTTGATAACCGGGGAGCTGTTTTTT.

The V gene is TRBV9, the J gene TRBJ1-2; 8 nucleotides line up with TRBD1. Trimming took 5 bases from V and 0 from J; bases not matched to a gene: 3. Germline CDR1 is SGDLS and CDR2 is YYNGEE. The CDR3 is 14 residues long. The CDR3 coding sequence is TGTGCCAGCAGTCCGACAGGGGCTAACTATGGCTACACCTTC. Amino acid sequence: CASSPTGANYGYTF.

This clone appeared a few times. V and J are TRBV12-1 and TRBJ2-1; the DNA was not used to check the table's D call, TRBD2. TRBV12-1 is designated a pseudogene. The CDR3 runs to 13 residues. This CDR3 is CASSFEGLAGQFF. CDR3 bases: TGTGCCAGCAGCTTTGAGGGACTAGCGGGGCAGTTCTTC.

CDR3 in amino acids: CATSSHGSGRSRSSYNEQFF. The CDR3 DNA reads TGTGCCACCAGCTCCCACGGTAGCGGGAGGTCTAGGAGCTCCTACAATGAGCAGTTCTTC. The chain has TRBV15 and TRBJ2-1, with 10 positions matching TRBD2. The CDR3 is 20 amino acids. Germline V gene sequence: CDR1 LNHNV, CDR2 YYDKDF (reference sequence). Trimming at V came to 5 bases and at J to 0 bases, leaving 16 bases not matched to a gene.

The chain joins TRBV5-6 to TRBJ1-3; D gene ambiguous. The CDR3 extends over 14 amino acids. V was trimmed by 0 bases and J by 4 bases, leaving 8 bases between them. In germline, CDR1 is SGHDT, CDR2 YYEEEE. The CDR3 reads CASSLELSGNTIYF. The CDR3 bases are TGTGCCAGCAGCTTGGAACTTAGCGGAAACACCATATATTTT.

The chain is built from TRBV6-5 and TRBJ1-1; D is perhaps TRBD1 (5 bases). The germline CDR1 and CDR2 sequences are MNHEY and SVGAGI. This CDR3 is built from 16 residues. Trimming stripped 2 bases from V and 6 bases from J, with 19 bases between. The CDR3 nucleotides read TGTGCCAGCAGTTACGGGGATTTCGGGAGAGGGGCTGAAGCTTTCTTT. This translates into CASSYGDFGRGAEAFF.

This clone was seen just once. The chain has TRBV7-2 and TRBJ1-5, with no clear D. V dropped 2 bases and J dropped 7 bases, with 12 bases sitting between them. Germline CDR1 SGHTA, CDR2 FQGNSA. The CDR3 totals 14 residues. The CDR3 region has the DNA TGTGCCAGCAGCTTATTATTTCCGGAGCAGCCCCAGCATTTT. Encoded protein: CASSLLFPEQPQHF.

V usage is TRBV4-1 and J usage is TRBJ2-3, with D maybe TRBD2 (6 bases). Germline CDR1 and CDR2: MGHRA and YSYEKL. The length of the CDR3 is 16 residues. V was clipped by 4 bases and J by 2 bases, with 16 bases between them. The DNA for the CDR3 is TGCGCCAGCAGCCGACTGCCTAGCGTGCCCACAGATACGCAGTATTTT. It specifies CASSRLPSVPTDTQYF.

The chain employs TRBV11-1 and TRBJ2-5; D is uncertain. The CDR3 is 13 amino acids. The V gene lost 2 bases and the J gene lost 0 bases, with 4 bases spanning the gap. Germline V CDR1 and CDR2: SGHAT, FQDESV (reference sequence). CDR3 sequence reads: CASSLRDQETQYF. The CDR3 nucleotides read TGTGCCAGCAGCTTAAGAGACCAAGAGACCCAGTACTTC.

J is TRBJ2-7 and V is TRBV19; TRBD2 matches 10 bases. With 4 bases clipped from V and 0 bases from J, the junction kept 6 bases outside the gene matches. From germline, CDR1 is LNHDA and CDR2 SQIVND (reference sequence). The CDR3 covers 16 residues. The CDR3 sequence is CASSSRPSGSSYEQYF. The CDR3 DNA is TGTGCCAGTAGTAGTCGCCCTAGCGGGAGCTCCTACGAGCAGTACTTC.

V and J are TRBV11-2 and TRBJ1-1; possibly TRBD1 for D (6 bases). Germline-derived CDR1 and CDR2 are SGHAT and FQNNGV. The CDR3 spans 15 residues. V lost 3 bases and J 2 bases, leaving 13 bases between the germline ends. CDR3 coding DNA: TGTGCCAGCAGCTTTCGTCCTGGGGGCAACACTGAAGCTTTCTTT. As protein: CASSFRPGGNTEAFF.

In this sample, this clone turned up once. The chain joins TRBV7-8 to TRBJ2-7; 7 nucleotides line up with TRBD2. V was pared by 1 base and J by 3 bases, with 9 bases of the junction left unmatched. CDR3 length equals 16 residues. Germline CDR1 SGHVS, CDR2 FQNEAQ. The CDR3 reads CASSLGLAGVRYEQYF. In DNA, the CDR3 is TGTGCCAGCAGCTTAGGGTTGGCGGGAGTTCGCTACGAGCAGTACTTC.

This chain joins TRBV6-1 and TRBJ1-1; D is possibly TRBD1 (6 bases). The germline V gene has CDR1 MNHNS and CDR2 SASEGT. The CDR3 is 14 residues long. V was trimmed by 7 bases and J by 1 base, leaving 13 bases between them. The CDR3 here is CASILGGTNTEAFF. The CDR3 DNA sequence: TGTGCCAGCATCCTAGGGGGTACGAACACTGAAGCTTTCTTT.

The chain uses TRBV11-1 and TRBJ2-5, with 9 bases lining up with TRBD1. This CDR3 is 16 amino acids long. Trimming removed 4 bases from V and 3 bases from J; junction bases left unmatched: 9. Germline CDR1 reads SGHAT; CDR2 reads FQDESV (reference sequence). CDR3 DNA sequence: TGTGCCAGCAGCTCAACGACGGACAGGGGCGAAGAGACCCAGTACTTC. Protein sequence: CASSSTTDRGEETQYF.

V is TRBV7-2 and J is TRBJ2-1; maybe TRBD2 (6 bases). V was clipped by 5 bases and J by 6 bases, with 11 bases between them. This CDR3 comprises 13 residues. Germline V gene sequence: CDR1 SGHTA, CDR2 FQGNSA. The CDR3 region has the DNA TGTGCCAGCAGCCGCAGCGGGCCCAATGAGCAGTTCTTC. Translated, it gives CASSRSGPNEQFF.

This chain uses TRBV4-3 with TRBJ2-2, with TRBD2 matching 10 bases. The germline V gene encodes CDR1 LGHNA and CDR2 YSLEER. The CDR3 is 15 residues long. V was clipped by 8 bases and J by 6 bases; unmatched bases: 9. Written as DNA, the CDR3 is TGCGCCAGCGCTCCTACTAGCGGGACTGCCGGGGAGCTGTTTTTT. Protein: CASAPTSGTAGELFF.

The chain is built from TRBV5-1 and TRBJ1-2, with D possibly being TRBD1 (5 bases). The CDR3 totals 14 residues. Trimming took 4 bases from V and 4 from J, leaving 14 bases between them. In germline, CDR1 is SGHRS, CDR2 YFSETQ. The CDR3 nucleotides are TGCGCCAGCAGCCAGCAAGGGGCCAGCTATGGCTACACCTTC. Protein sequence: CASSQQGASYGYTF. The full variable domain, completed using reference TRBV5-1 and TRBJ1-2, is KAGVTQTPRYLIKTRGQQVTLSCSPISGHRSVSWYQQTPGQGLQFLFEYFSETQRNKGNFPGRFSGRQFSNSRSEMNVSTLELGDSALYLCASSQQGASYGYTFGSGTRLTVV.

The chain links TRBV19 to TRBJ2-6, with 8 bases that match TRBD1. The V gene's germline CDR1 is LNHDA and CDR2 SQIVND (reference sequence). V was pared by 4 bases and J by 4 bases, with 6 bases of the junction left unmatched. The CDR3 is made up of 16 amino acids. CDR3 in DNA: TGTGCCAGTAGTACCCGCAGGGGGCCAGGGGCCAACGTCCTGACTTTC. Its protein product is CASSTRRGPGANVLTF.

The rearrangement uses TRBV7-9 and TRBJ1-2, with D possibly matching TRBD1 (5 bases). The CDR3 sequence is 14 residues long. Trimming pared 1 base from V and 11 bases from J, leaving 17 bases between. Germline CDR1 SEHNR, CDR2 FQNEAQ (reference sequence). The CDR3 sequence: CASSLVGAATSYTF. The CDR3, as DNA: TGTGCCAGCAGCTTAGTAGGGGCTGCGACTTCTTACACCTTC.

The chain carries TRBV4-3 and TRBJ2-1; 12 nucleotides align to TRBD2. CDR3 length: 19 residues. Germline V gene lookup returns CDR1 LGHNA and CDR2 YSLEER. J lost 1 base, V lost 4 bases, and 11 bases had no gene match. For the CDR3, the DNA is TGCGCCAGCAGCCGACTACTAGCGGGGGGACCCAATTCCTACAATGAGCAGTTCTTC. This codes for CASSRLLAGGPNSYNEQFF.

This clone was seen a handful of times. The CDR3 spells CAWSVTRNTEAFF. CDR3 in DNA: TGTGCCTGGAGTGTCACCAGGAACACTGAAGCTTTCTTT. The chain employs TRBV30 and TRBJ1-1; no clear D gene. Trimming took off 0 bases at V and 1 base at J, with 6 bases between the two ends. Germline V gene lookup returns CDR1 GTSNPN and CDR2 SVGIG (reference sequence). The CDR3 runs 13 residues.

V gene TRBV2 combines with J gene TRBJ2-5, with 9 bases that match TRBD2. The CDR3 consists of 14 residues. V was pared by 7 bases and J by 4 bases, with 7 bases of the junction left unmatched. The germline V gene has CDR1 SNHLY and CDR2 FYNNEI. This chain's CDR3 is CASTALLAGETQYF. Here the CDR3 DNA reads TGTGCCAGCACCGCCTTACTAGCGGGAGAGACCCAGTACTTC.

V and J are TRBV19 and TRBJ2-1; 11 nucleotides agree with TRBD2. The CDR3 extends over 14 amino acids. Trimming at V came to 10 bases and at J to 9 bases, leaving 11 bases not matched to a gene. Germline assignment: CDR1 LNHDA and CDR2 SQIVND (reference sequence). The CDR3 is CATSALAGGSEQFF. The CDR3 coding sequence is TGTGCCACCTCGGCCCTAGCGGGGGGCAGTGAGCAGTTCTTC.